The 31 T cell receptor beta chains reported below all come from one sample, sequenced in a study of cytomegalovirus exposure and HLA in healthy donors. Amplification used 60 Vbeta primers and 13 Jbeta primers. This table comes from immunoSEQ multiplex PCR, and its TCRdb copy is limited to in-frame clones, with some not included. The sample lists about 120,000 clones; 80% were seen once. Material: PBMCs. These TCRs come from a middle-aged man in good health and CMV-seronegative.

V is TRBV7-2 and J is TRBJ2-5, with 11 bases matching TRBD2. CDR3 length: 17 amino acids. Germline CDR1 SGHTA, CDR2 FQGNSA. V shed 1 base and J 4 bases; nucleotides not matched to a gene: 8. The CDR3 DNA sequence: TGTGCCAGCAGCTTAGGGGTAGCGGGGGGGCCGAGAGAGACCCAGTACTTC. Residues: CASSLGVAGGPRETQYF.

This chain joins TRBV6-6 and TRBJ2-1; TRBD2 aligns across 12 bases. V trimming: 4 bases; J trimming: 4 bases; junction bases outside the gene matches: 5. Per germline, CDR1 MNHNY and CDR2 SVGAGI (reference sequence). This CDR3 spans 16 amino acids. CDR3 in amino acids: CASSSLAGGNYNEQFF. CDR3 sequence (DNA): TGTGCCAGCAGTTCCCTAGCGGGGGGGAATTACAATGAGCAGTTCTTC.

The CDR3 loop is CATAGTTSSDTQYF. CDR3 nucleotides: TGTGCCACAGCCGGGACTACTTCTTCAGATACGCAGTATTTT. The genes are TRBV19 and TRBJ2-3; 7 nucleotides align to TRBD2. The CDR3 is 14 amino acids. Looked up from germline, CDR1 is LNHDA and CDR2 is SQIVND (reference sequence). V lost 10 bases, J lost 4 bases, and 11 bases stayed unmatched. Complete variable domain (other parts from reference TRBV19 and TRBJ2-3): DGGITQSPKYLFRKEGQNVTLSCEQNLNHDAMYWYRQDPGQGLRLIYYSQIVNDFQKGDIAEGYSVSREKKESFPLTVTSAQKNPTAFYLCATAGTTSSDTQYFGPGTRLTVL.

V and J are TRBV11-3 and TRBJ2-1; D may be TRBD1 (5 bases). V was cut by 8 bases and J by 5 bases, with 16 bases left in between. The CDR3 extends over 14 amino acids. Germline lookup yields CDR1 SGHNT and CDR2 YENEEA. The CDR3 spells CASSKSTGNNEQFF. The CDR3 region has the DNA TGTGCCAGCTCTAAGTCCACAGGAAACAATGAGCAGTTCTTC.

As to this clone: In the same sample, other DNA sequences code for this CDR3. This chain's CDR3 is CASSLLGNTIYF. The CDR3 DNA reads TGTGCCAGCAGCTTACTGGGAAACACCATATATTTT. The chain joins TRBV7-9 to TRBJ1-3; no firm D call. The germline V gene encodes CDR1 SEHNR and CDR2 FQNEAQ (reference sequence). With 2 bases removed from V and 4 bases from J, the gap between germline ends came to 3 bases. This CDR3 has 12 amino acids.

A remark on this clone: Germline and junction disagree at one end, which may indicate a read error. The V call is TRBV28, the J call TRBJ2-1; D is undetermined. The CDR3 runs 11 residues. In germline, CDR1 is MDHEN, CDR2 SYDVKM. This chain's CDR3 is CASTTRNQQLF. The CDR3 DNA follows: TGTGCCAGCACGACGCGGAACCAGCAACTCTTC.

This chain uses TRBV7-2 with TRBJ2-7; possible D gene TRBD1, 5 bases. The germline gives CDR1 SGHTA, CDR2 FQGNSA. V lost 3 bases to trimming and J lost 5 bases, with 14 bases between them. This CDR3 has 14 residues. The CDR3 is CASSFQGRADEQYF. CDR3 in DNA: TGTGCCAGCAGCTTCCAGGGTAGGGCAGACGAGCAGTACTTC. The full variable domain, in which reference TRBV7-2 and TRBJ2-7 provide the parts outside the CDR3, is GAGVSQSPSNKVTEKGKDVELRCDPISGHTALYWYRQSLGQGLEFLIYFQGNSAPDKSGLPSDRFSAERTGGSVSTLTIQRTQQEDSAVYLCASSFQGRADEQYFGPGTRLTVT.

The chain carries TRBV2 and TRBJ2-1; 10 bases agree with TRBD1. V shed 8 bases and J 6 bases; nucleotides not matched to a gene: 7. Germline assignment: CDR1 SNHLY and CDR2 FYNNEI. The CDR3 covers 14 residues. CDR3: CASFGQGVANEQFF. The CDR3 DNA reads as TGTGCCAGCTTTGGACAGGGGGTCGCCAATGAGCAGTTCTTC.

CDR3 bases: TGTGCCAGCAGCTTAGCTGGAGACAGGATCTCTGGAAACACCATATATTTT. Encoded protein: CASSLAGDRISGNTIYF. The chain is built from TRBV7-9 and TRBJ1-3; D perhaps matches TRBD1 (6 bases). In germline, CDR1 is SEHNR, CDR2 FQNEAQ (reference sequence). V was clipped by 0 bases and J by 0 bases, with 12 bases between them. The CDR3 covers 17 residues.

The V call is TRBV7-9, the J call TRBJ2-1, with 11 positions matching TRBD2. CDR1 SEHNR and CDR2 FQNEAQ come from the germline V gene (reference sequence). With V trimmed by 6 bases and J by 9 bases, 13 bases remained unmatched. This CDR3 spans 16 amino acids. The CDR3 bases are TGTGCCAGCAGTCATAAGGTACTAGCGGGAGTTGGTGAGCAGTTCTTC. This translates into CASSHKVLAGVGEQFF. Together with reference TRBV7-9 and TRBJ2-1, the CDR3 gives the full variable domain: DTGVSQNPRHKITKRGQNVTFRCDPISEHNRLYWYRQTLGQGPEFLTYFQNEAQLEKSRLLSDRFSAERPKGSFSTLEIQRTEQGDSAMYLCASSHKVLAGVGEQFFGPGTRLTVL.

The J gene is TRBJ2-3, the V gene TRBV5-6; the match to TRBD2 covers 8 bases. After removal of 5 bases from V and 0 bases from J, the junction contained 2 bases not matched to a gene. Germline CDR1 reads SGHDT; CDR2 reads YYEEEE. The CDR3 covers 14 residues. The CDR3 sequence is CASRRLASTDTQYF. The CDR3 DNA reads TGTGCCAGCAGACGACTAGCGAGCACAGATACGCAGTATTTT.

J is TRBJ1-5 and V is TRBV7-6, with 7 bases that match TRBD1. Losses at the gene ends were 3 bases for V and 6 bases for J; bases not matched to a gene: 5. Germline CDR1 and CDR2: SGHVS and FNYEAQ. This CDR3 region has 14 residues. The DNA of the CDR3 is TGTGCCAGCAGCTTCCGACAGGGAGGTCAGCCCCAGCATTTT. This encodes CASSFRQGGQPQHF.

J is TRBJ2-1 and V is TRBV5-1; D not certain. Germline V gene data show CDR1 as SGHRS and CDR2 as YFSETQ. The CDR3 extends over 13 amino acids. V lost 5 bases and J 6 bases, leaving 12 bases between the germline ends. CDR3: CASRSLSFNEQFF. In nucleotides, the CDR3 is TGCGCCAGCAGGTCACTTAGCTTCAATGAGCAGTTCTTC.

The chain carries TRBV28 and TRBJ1-2; D remains unclear. CDR3 size: 13 residues. In germline, CDR1 is MDHEN, CDR2 SYDVKM. Deletions cut 3 bases from V and 8 bases from J, with 13 bases between. The CDR3, as DNA: TGTGCCAGCAGTTTTGGTCGGCGGAGGGGCTACACCTTC. This gives the protein CASSFGRRRGYTF.

The rearrangement joins TRBV28 to TRBJ1-1, with 8 bases fitting TRBD1. Looked up from germline, CDR1 is MDHEN and CDR2 is SYDVKM. Losses at the gene ends were 2 bases for V and 3 bases for J; bases not matched to a gene: 5. The CDR3 consists of 15 residues. CDR3: CASSLIQGGDTEAFF. The CDR3 region has the DNA TGTGCCAGCAGTTTAATACAGGGGGGCGACACTGAAGCTTTCTTT.

V gene TRBV12-5 combines with J gene TRBJ2-7; D is undetermined. CDR1 is LGHNT and CDR2 is FRNRAP in the germline V gene. This CDR3 contains 13 residues. The germline V and J ends were trimmed by 2 bases and 7 bases, with 12 bases remaining between them. The chain's CDR3 is CASGLPGPSEQYF. In DNA form, the CDR3 reads TGTGCTAGTGGTTTGCCAGGCCCCTCGGAGCAGTACTTC. Looking up the rest from reference TRBV12-5 and TRBJ2-7 gives the full variable domain: DARVTQTPRHKVTEMGQEVTMRCQPILGHNTVFWYRQTMMQGLELLAYFRNRAPLDDSGMPKDRFSAEMPDATLATLKIQPSEPRDSAVYFCASGLPGPSEQYFGPGTRLTVT.

This chain links TRBV5-8 with TRBJ1-3, with D unresolved. Per the germline V gene, CDR1 is SGHTS and CDR2 is YDEGEE. This CDR3 region has 15 residues. V lost 6 bases to trimming and J lost 4 bases, with 17 bases between them. CDR3 sequence reads: CASTVGREIGNTIYF. The CDR3 nucleotides read TGTGCCAGCACCGTCGGTCGGGAGATCGGAAACACCATATATTTT.

The chain is built from TRBV5-1 and TRBJ2-2; D perhaps matches TRBD1 (6 bases). The ends were cut back, 0 bases at V and 5 bases at J, with 8 bases in the middle. This CDR3 has 14 amino acids. Germline V gene sequence: CDR1 SGHRS, CDR2 YFSETQ. For the CDR3, the DNA is TGCGCCAGCAGCTTGGTCCAGGGGACCGGGGAGCTGTTTTTT. It translates to CASSLVQGTGELFF.

The chain recombines TRBV5-6 with TRBJ2-3, with 8 bases aligning to TRBD1. The CDR3 sequence is 13 residues long. Germline trimming cut 7 bases from V and 0 bases from J; bases unmatched to any gene: 1. In germline, CDR1 is SGHDT, CDR2 YYEEEE. The CDR3, as DNA: TGTGCCAGCTACAGGGGGAGCACAGATACGCAGTATTTT. This translates into CASYRGSTDTQYF.

Note on this clone: Additional DNA sequences in this sample encode the identical CDR3. J is TRBJ2-7 and V is TRBV7-9; 11 bases are shared with TRBD1. This CDR3 contains 14 residues. CDR1 is SEHNR and CDR2 is FQNEAQ in the germline V gene (reference sequence). V shed 1 base and J 6 bases; nucleotides not matched to a gene: 2. CDR3 protein: CASSLGTGGGEQYF. Written as DNA, the CDR3 is TGTGCCAGCAGCTTAGGGACAGGGGGCGGCGAGCAGTACTTC.

Concerning this clone itself: An end of the junction differs from the germline gene, which may be a read error. V usage is TRBV4-1 and J usage is TRBJ2-1; 8 positions agree with TRBD2. The germline V gene has CDR1 MGHRA and CDR2 YSYEKL. The CDR3 loop spans 18 amino acids. CDR3 loop: CASSQVLGRGAPDNEQLF. Here the CDR3 DNA reads TGCGCCAGCAGCCAAGTATTAGGGCGGGGGGCCCCTGACAATGAGCAGCTCTTC.

The rearrangement uses TRBV5-1 and TRBJ1-1, with D perhaps matching TRBD1 (5 bases). Trimming took off 1 base at V and 3 bases at J, with 7 bases between the two ends. CDR3 size: 13 residues. Per the germline V gene, CDR1 is SGHRS and CDR2 is YFSETQ. The CDR3 loop reads CASSLKGDTEAFF. DNA for the CDR3: TGCGCCAGCAGCTTGAAAGGGGACACTGAAGCTTTCTTT.

This chain joins TRBV28 and TRBJ2-3; 8 positions agree with TRBD2. After removal of 5 bases from V and 1 base from J, the junction contained 11 bases not matched to a gene. There are 17 residues in the CDR3. Germline V gene data show CDR1 as MDHEN and CDR2 as SYDVKM. The CDR3 loop reads CASSPGQGAGGTDTQYF. The CDR3 DNA follows: TGTGCCAGCAGTCCCGGCCAGGGAGCGGGGGGCACAGATACGCAGTATTTT. Supplemented by reference TRBV28 and TRBJ2-3, the full variable domain reads DVKVTQSSRYLVKRTGEKVFLECVQDMDHENMFWYRQDPGLGLRLIYFSYDVKMKEKGDIPEGYSVSREKKERFSLILESASTNQTSMYLCASSPGQGAGGTDTQYFGPGTRLTVL.

Written as DNA, the CDR3 is TGTGCCAGCAGCGTACTAGCGGGGGATTACGAGCAGTACTTC. As protein: CASSVLAGDYEQYF. The chain couples TRBV2 to TRBJ2-7; 11 nucleotides agree with TRBD2. V lost 6 bases to trimming and J lost 4 bases; unmatched junction nucleotides: 5. This CDR3 region has 14 residues. Germline V gene sequence: CDR1 SNHLY, CDR2 FYNNEI.

This chain links TRBV29-1 with TRBJ2-3; D unresolved. The CDR3 length is 14 residues. V was cut by 0 bases and J by 5 bases, with 12 bases left in between. Germline-derived CDR1 and CDR2 are SQVTM and ANQGSEA. CDR3 DNA: TGCAGCGTTGAAGAATCAGTGCCGGGAGATACGCAGTATTTT. It encodes CSVEESVPGDTQYF.

The J gene is TRBJ2-2, the V gene TRBV5-1; the match to TRBD1 covers 9 bases. V dropped 0 bases and J dropped 11; count of bases not matched to a gene: 8. This CDR3 region has 15 residues. CDR1 is SGHRS and CDR2 is YFSETQ in the germline V gene. In nucleotides, the CDR3 is TGCGCCAGCAGCTTGGCTACACCGGGACAGGGAGAGCTGTTTTTT. Translation gives CASSLATPGQGELFF.

This chain links TRBV7-3 with TRBJ1-2; 7 bases match TRBD1. Germline V lookup: CDR1 SGHTA, CDR2 FQGTGA. J was trimmed by 2 bases and V by 0 bases; bases with no gene match: 3. The CDR3 consists of 15 residues. The CDR3 nucleotides read TGTGCCAGCAGCTTAACTGGGACAGCCAACTATGGCTACACCTTC. The encoded protein is CASSLTGTANYGYTF. Together with reference TRBV7-3 and TRBJ1-2, the CDR3 gives the full variable domain: GAGVSQTPSNKVTEKGKYVELRCDPISGHTALYWYRQSLGQGPEFLIYFQGTGAADDSGLPNDRFFAVRPEGSVSTLKIQRTERGDSAVYLCASSLTGTANYGYTFGSGTRLTVV.

The chain joins TRBV27 to TRBJ1-2; D not resolved. From germline, CDR1 is MNHEY and CDR2 SMNVEV (reference sequence). The V and J ends lost 3 bases and 2 bases respectively, with 16 bases between them. The CDR3 consists of 16 residues. The CDR3 DNA sequence: TGTGCCAGCAGTTTTGGGCAGCCTTCCGGCAACTATGGCTACACCTTC. It codes for CASSFGQPSGNYGYTF.

The chain joins TRBV2 to TRBJ2-3; possibly TRBD2 for D (7 bases). Trimming took off 5 bases at V and 5 bases at J, with 17 bases between the two ends. The CDR3 extends over 15 amino acids. The germline V gene has CDR1 SNHLY and CDR2 FYNNEI. CDR3 in amino acids: CASSSFRGAGDTQYF. As DNA, the CDR3 is TGTGCCAGCAGTTCCTTCCGGGGGGCGGGAGATACGCAGTATTTT.

J is TRBJ1-2 and V is TRBV5-1; 8 bases align to TRBD1. CDR3 size: 14 residues. With 2 bases clipped from V and 5 bases from J, the junction kept 5 bases outside the gene matches. Germline V gene data show CDR1 as SGHRS and CDR2 as YFSETQ. In DNA, the CDR3 is TGCGCCAGCAGCTTCCAGGGACAGGAGTATGGCTACACCTTC. This gives the protein CASSFQGQEYGYTF.

This clone was counted only a few times. The chain carries TRBV29-1 and TRBJ2-1; D remains ambiguous. Trimming left V 3 bases short and J 3 bases short, with 18 bases between. Per germline, CDR1 SQVTM and CDR2 ANQGSEA. CDR3 length: 16 amino acids. In DNA form, the CDR3 reads TGCAGCGTTGACGGCGCTAGAGGTCGTAACTACAATGAGCAGTTCTTC. Translated: CSVDGARGRNYNEQFF.